Listed here are 27 T cell receptor beta chains from one sample, sequenced in a study of low-dose radiotherapy and immunotherapy resistance in tumors. The sample's time point: before trial treatment. Priming of first-strand cDNA relied on TRAV- and TRBV-specific primers (covering alpha and beta chains). With a V-primer adapter and a constant-region primer, TCRs were amplified for 20 PCR cycles. MiXCR was run by TCRdb on the reads, yielding one entry per CDR3 protein. This sample has 65,000 to 100,000 distinct CDR3 sequences; about 18% occur once, and the top ten carry about 2.8%. The sequences come from PBMCs, collected before treatment. These receptors all come from a male donor with prostate cancer.

This clonotype was counted many times. The junction and the germline gene differ at one end; a read error may be behind it. The chain recombines TRBV3-1 with TRBJ2-1; 8 bases fit TRBD2. CDR1 and CDR2 from the germline V gene are LGHDT and YNNKEL (reference sequence). This CDR3 comprises 16 residues. CDR3 in DNA: TGTGCCAGCAGGCAAGACCCTCAGCGGGGGTACAATGAGCAGTTCTTC. It encodes CASRQDPQRGYNEQFF.

This clonotype was seen at least ten times. The chain uses TRBV12-3 or TRBV12-4 and TRBJ1-1, with D possibly TRBD1 on 5 matching bases. The germline V and J ends were trimmed by 7 bases and 1 base, with 10 bases remaining between them. This CDR3 comprises 13 residues. The CDR3 sequence is CASMRTQNTEAFF. CDR3 sequence (DNA): TGTGCCAGCATGCGGACACAGAACACTGAAGCTTTCTTT.

This clonotype was seen a handful of times. The rearrangement uses TRBV27 and TRBJ2-7; 9 nucleotides agree with TRBD1. This CDR3 has 16 amino acids. V dropped 4 bases and J dropped 3; count of bases not matched to a gene: 10. Germline V gene sequence: CDR1 MNHEY, CDR2 SMNVEV (reference sequence). CDR3 sequence: CASSSPGTGLFYEQYF. The CDR3 nucleotides read TGTGCCAGCAGTTCCCCCGGGACAGGGCTGTTCTACGAGCAGTACTTC.

This clonotype was counted many times. The chain has TRBV5-1 and TRBJ2-7; 7 nucleotides line up with TRBD1. Germline V lookup: CDR1 SGHRS, CDR2 YFSETQ. Trimming cost V 0 bases and J 2 bases; bases outside gene matches: 2. The CDR3 loop spans 14 amino acids. The CDR3 is CASSLEGTAYEQYF. In DNA, the CDR3 is TGCGCCAGCAGCTTGGAAGGGACAGCCTACGAGCAGTACTTC.

Ten or more counts support this clonotype. This chain joins TRBV5-1 and TRBJ2-2; weak D call: TRBD1 (6 bases). CDR1 SGHRS and CDR2 YFSETQ come from the germline V gene. V lost 6 bases, J lost 0 bases, and 9 bases lay in between. CDR3 size: 14 residues. CDR3 residues: CASTRTANTGELFF. For the CDR3, the DNA is TGCGCCAGCACTAGGACAGCGAACACCGGGGAGCTGTTTTTT.

This clonotype appeared many times. The V and J genes are TRBV3-1 and TRBJ2-2; D remains ambiguous. This CDR3 region has 15 residues. V dropped 3 bases and J dropped 5 bases, with 13 bases sitting between them. CDR1 and CDR2 (germline): LGHDT, YNNKEL (reference sequence). CDR3 region: CASSQGSWGTGELFF. In DNA form, the CDR3 reads TGTGCCAGCAGCCAGGGTAGTTGGGGTACCGGGGAGCTGTTTTTT.

A few counts support this clonotype. The chain employs TRBV5-4 and TRBJ2-2; 14 nucleotides align to TRBD2. This CDR3 is built from 17 residues. Germline CDR1 SGHNT, CDR2 YYREEE (reference sequence). After removal of 4 bases from V and 2 bases from J, the junction contained 4 bases not matched to a gene. Here the CDR3 DNA reads TGTGCCAGCAGCAAGGGACTAGCGGGGGAAAACACCGGGGAGCTGTTTTTT. As protein: CASSKGLAGENTGELFF. Drawing the rest from reference TRBV5-4 and TRBJ2-2, the complete variable domain is ETGVTQSPTHLIKTRGQQVTLRCSSQSGHNTVSWYQQALGQGPQFIFQYYREEENGRGNFPPRFSGLQFPNYSSELNVNALELDDSALYLCASSKGLAGENTGELFFGEGSRLTVL.

This clonotype was counted many times. The chain links TRBV7-8 to TRBJ1-5; maybe TRBD1 (6 bases). Trimming removed 5 bases at V and 1 base at J, with 12 bases between. The CDR3 is 15 residues long. CDR1 and CDR2 (germline): SGHVS, FQNEAQ. CDR3 bases: TGTGCCAGCAGCCTGGACAGTGGAAGCAATCAGCCCCAGCATTTT. Translated, it gives CASSLDSGSNQPQHF.

This clonotype showed up many times. The chain recombines TRBV5-4 with TRBJ1-2; D uncertain. Germline V gene data show CDR1 as SGHNT and CDR2 as YYREEE (reference sequence). The V end lost 5 bases, the J end lost 5 bases, and 13 bases lay between the germline ends. This CDR3 has 13 amino acids. This CDR3 reads CASSPGTPYGYTF. In DNA form, the CDR3 reads TGTGCCAGCAGTCCAGGAACACCGTATGGCTACACCTTC.

As to this clonotype: With a far larger clone one base away, a read error is the likely cause. CDR3: CASSPYSGRPQHF. DNA of the CDR3: TGTGCCAGCAGCCCCTATAGCGGTAGGCCCCAGCATTTT. The genes are TRBV1 and TRBJ1-5. TRBV1 is given as a pseudogene. This CDR3 is 13 amino acids long.

This clonotype was found many times. The chain couples TRBV29-1 to TRBJ2-1; 12 bases agree with TRBD1. V was clipped by 6 bases and J by 9 bases; unmatched bases: 12. The CDR3 covers 15 residues. The germline CDR1 and CDR2 sequences are SQVTM and ANQGSEA. DNA for the CDR3: TGCAGCGTAGCCTACGGGGACAGGGGGCTCGGTGAGCAGTTCTTC. Amino acid sequence: CSVAYGDRGLGEQFF.

This chain links TRBV20-1 with TRBJ2-1, with 13 nucleotides matching TRBD2. The CDR3 runs to 15 residues. The J segment lost 4 bases and the V segment lost 5 bases, leaving 5 bases of the junction unmatched. The germline CDR1 and CDR2 sequences are DFQATT and SNEGSKA (reference sequence). DNA of the CDR3: TGCAGTGCTGGAACGACTAGCGGGGGGTACAATGAGCAGTTCTTC. As protein: CSAGTTSGGYNEQFF.

Many counts were recorded for this clonotype. This chain connects TRBV19 to TRBJ1-1; TRBD1 matches at 12 bases. The CDR3 has 15 amino acids. J lost 4 bases, V lost 4 bases, and 4 bases had no gene match. Germline V gene sequence: CDR1 LNHDA, CDR2 SQIVND (reference sequence). The CDR3: CASSTGTGGITEAFF. The CDR3 DNA sequence: TGTGCCAGTAGTACCGGGACAGGGGGCATCACTGAAGCTTTCTTT. Complete variable domain (other parts from reference TRBV19 and TRBJ1-1): DGGITQSPKYLFRKEGQNVTLSCEQNLNHDAMYWYRQDPGQGLRLIYYSQIVNDFQKGDIAEGYSVSREKKESFPLTVTSAQKNPTAFYLCASSTGTGGITEAFFGQGTRLTVV.

Comment on this clonotype: With only one base between it and a far larger clone, this is likely a read error. The chain carries TRBV5-4 and TRBJ2-3; possible D gene TRBD1, 6 bases. CDR1 is SGHNT, CDR2 YYREEE, per germline (reference sequence). The length of the CDR3 is 18 residues. CDR3 DNA: TGCACCAGCAGCCAACCGTCCCACAGGGCCTCGGGCACAGATACGCAGTATTTT. Translation gives CTSSQPSHRASGTDTQYF. The whole variable domain, remainder taken from reference TRBV5-4 and TRBJ2-3, is ETGVTQSPTHLIKTRGQQVTLRCSSQSGHNTVSWYQQALGQGPQFIFQYYREEENGRGNFPPRFSGLQFPNYSSELNVNALELDDSALYLCTSSQPSHRASGTDTQYFGPGTRLTVL.

This clonotype was observed many times. V gene TRBV7-2 combines with J gene TRBJ2-7; 11 nucleotides align to TRBD2. Germline V gives CDR1 SGHTA, CDR2 FQGNSA. The J segment lost 5 bases and the V segment lost 5 bases, leaving 17 bases of the junction unmatched. The CDR3 covers 18 residues. CDR3 sequence: CASSPLAGGPTVLNEQYF. The CDR3 DNA reads as TGTGCCAGCAGCCCCTTAGCGGGGGGGCCTACGGTTCTCAACGAGCAGTACTTC.

This clonotype was recorded at least ten times. The CDR3 bases are TGTGCCACCGCGAGCATGAATGAAGAGACCCAGTACTTC. It is translated as CATASMNEETQYF. This chain uses TRBV24-1 with TRBJ2-5; D gene unclear. The CDR3 is 13 residues long. Germline V gene sequence: CDR1 KGHDR, CDR2 SFDVKD. V lost 9 bases and J lost 3, with 13 bases in between.

In this sample, this clonotype turned up many times. The chain carries TRBV4-1 and TRBJ1-4; no reliable D call. This CDR3 contains 15 residues. Germline-derived CDR1 and CDR2 are MGHRA and YSYEKL. V was cut by 0 bases and J by 2 bases, with 7 bases left in between. The chain's CDR3 is CASSQEGFTNEKLFF. As DNA, the CDR3 is TGCGCCAGCAGCCAAGAAGGGTTTACTAATGAAAAACTGTTTTTT.

This clonotype was counted many times. The chain links TRBV5-1 to TRBJ2-7; either TRBD1 or TRBD2 may supply D (5 bases each). The CDR3 is 15 amino acids. Trimming left V 5 bases short and J 2 bases short, with 17 bases between. Germline V CDR1 and CDR2: SGHRS, YFSETQ. CDR3 amino acids: CASSLSGQFTYEQYF. The CDR3 DNA sequence: TGCGCCAGCAGTCTCTCGGGGCAGTTTACCTACGAGCAGTACTTC.

In its sample, this clonotype was seen many times. V usage is TRBV25-1 and J usage is TRBJ2-5, with 7 nucleotides matching TRBD1. This CDR3 comprises 18 residues. Germline V lookup: CDR1 MGHDK, CDR2 SYGVNS. Trimming at V came to 3 bases and at J to 4 bases, leaving 17 bases not matched to a gene. CDR3 bases: TGTGCCAGCAGTGACCCTCCTGGGCGTGGACAGGCCCCAGAGACCCAGTACTTC. Translation: CASSDPPGRGQAPETQYF.

Comment on this clonotype: A read error is likely here: a far larger clone is one base away. The chain recombines TRBV13 with TRBJ1-4, with D perhaps matching TRBD1 (6 bases). The germline gives CDR1 PRHDT, CDR2 FYEKMQ (reference sequence). CDR3 size: 16 residues. CDR3 sequence: CASRAPQGTTNERLFF. In DNA form, the CDR3 reads TGTGCCAGCCGCGCCCCACAAGGGACAACTAATGAAAGACTGTTTTTT.

This clonotype was seen ten or more times. DNA of the CDR3: TGTGCCTGGAGTCAATGGGGAAAGAAGTATGAGCAGTACTTC. Protein: CAWSQWGKKYEQYF. The J gene is TRBJ2-7, the V gene TRBV30; unclear D gene. This CDR3 has 14 amino acids. CDR1 is GTSNPN and CDR2 is SVGIG in the germline V gene (reference sequence). Trimming removed 2 bases at V and 7 bases at J, with 18 bases between.

This clonotype was detected many times. The V and J genes are TRBV18 and TRBJ2-6; 11 nucleotides agree with TRBD1. This CDR3 is 17 amino acids long. Germline values: CDR1 KGHSH, CDR2 LQKENI. V lost 6 bases to trimming and J lost 2 bases; unmatched junction nucleotides: 6. The CDR3 region is CASSRDRGYAGANVLTF. The DNA of the CDR3 is TGTGCCAGCTCCCGGGACAGGGGGTATGCTGGGGCCAACGTCCTGACTTTC.

A few counts support this clonotype. This chain connects TRBV5-1 to TRBJ2-5; D gene uncertain. The CDR3 sequence is 15 residues long. Trimming removed 6 bases from V and 1 base from J, with 16 bases in between. Germline V gives CDR1 SGHRS, CDR2 YFSETQ. The CDR3, as DNA: TGCGCCAGCAAAGATGGAAGCGCGGTCCAAGAGACCCAGTACTTC. Translating it yields CASKDGSAVQETQYF.

This clonotype has at least ten counts. The genes are TRBV7-9 and TRBJ2-3; TRBD1 matches 8 bases. Unmatched junction bases numbered 10, after V lost 5 bases and J lost 0 bases. Germline V CDR1 and CDR2: SEHNR, FQNEAQ (reference sequence). CDR3 size: 17 residues. The chain's CDR3 is CASSPSPGTGSTDTQYF. DNA for the CDR3: TGTGCCAGCAGCCCCAGCCCCGGGACAGGTAGCACAGATACGCAGTATTTT.

This clonotype was seen ten or more times. This chain connects TRBV11-2 to TRBJ2-5, with TRBD1 matching over 10 bases. Trimming cost V 7 bases and J 10 bases; bases outside gene matches: 9. The CDR3 consists of 13 residues. Germline V CDR1 and CDR2: SGHAT, FQNNGV. CDR3 region: CASNTGTGDNQYF. The DNA of the CDR3 is TGTGCCAGCAACACCGGGACAGGGGACAACCAGTACTTC.

This clonotype occurred many times. This rearrangement joins TRBV20-1 to TRBJ2-7; 8 positions match TRBD1. Germline V gene data show CDR1 as DFQATT and CDR2 as SNEGSKA (reference sequence). The CDR3 consists of 13 residues. After removal of 2 bases from V and 6 bases from J, the junction contained 6 bases not matched to a gene. As DNA, the CDR3 is TGCAGTGCTAGACCCAGGGGGCTTGGCGAGCAGTACTTC. Residues: CSARPRGLGEQYF.

This clonotype has a count of ten or more. The V gene is TRBV9, the J gene TRBJ2-3; a possible D gene is TRBD2 (6 bases). Germline V gene sequence: CDR1 SGDLS, CDR2 YYNGEE. V dropped 3 bases and J dropped 0 bases, with 8 bases sitting between them. The length of the CDR3 is 14 residues. CDR3: CASSAGGSTDTQYF. The CDR3 nucleotides are TGTGCCAGCAGCGCCGGGGGTAGCACAGATACGCAGTATTTT.